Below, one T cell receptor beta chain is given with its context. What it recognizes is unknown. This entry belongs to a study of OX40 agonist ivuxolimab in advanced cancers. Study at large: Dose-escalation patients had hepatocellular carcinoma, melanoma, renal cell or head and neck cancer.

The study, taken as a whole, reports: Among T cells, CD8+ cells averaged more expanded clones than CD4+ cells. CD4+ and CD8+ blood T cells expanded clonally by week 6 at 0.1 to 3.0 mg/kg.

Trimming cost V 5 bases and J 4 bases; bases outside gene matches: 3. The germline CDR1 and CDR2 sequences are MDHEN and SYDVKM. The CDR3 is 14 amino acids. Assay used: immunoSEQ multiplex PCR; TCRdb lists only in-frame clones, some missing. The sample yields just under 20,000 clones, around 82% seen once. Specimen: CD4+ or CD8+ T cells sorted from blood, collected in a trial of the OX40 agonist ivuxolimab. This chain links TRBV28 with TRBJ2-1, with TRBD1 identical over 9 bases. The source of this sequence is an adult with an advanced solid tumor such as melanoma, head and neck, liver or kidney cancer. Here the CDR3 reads CASSPGQGYNEQFF. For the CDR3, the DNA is TGTGCCAGCAGTCCGGGACAGGGATACAATGAGCAGTTCTTC.